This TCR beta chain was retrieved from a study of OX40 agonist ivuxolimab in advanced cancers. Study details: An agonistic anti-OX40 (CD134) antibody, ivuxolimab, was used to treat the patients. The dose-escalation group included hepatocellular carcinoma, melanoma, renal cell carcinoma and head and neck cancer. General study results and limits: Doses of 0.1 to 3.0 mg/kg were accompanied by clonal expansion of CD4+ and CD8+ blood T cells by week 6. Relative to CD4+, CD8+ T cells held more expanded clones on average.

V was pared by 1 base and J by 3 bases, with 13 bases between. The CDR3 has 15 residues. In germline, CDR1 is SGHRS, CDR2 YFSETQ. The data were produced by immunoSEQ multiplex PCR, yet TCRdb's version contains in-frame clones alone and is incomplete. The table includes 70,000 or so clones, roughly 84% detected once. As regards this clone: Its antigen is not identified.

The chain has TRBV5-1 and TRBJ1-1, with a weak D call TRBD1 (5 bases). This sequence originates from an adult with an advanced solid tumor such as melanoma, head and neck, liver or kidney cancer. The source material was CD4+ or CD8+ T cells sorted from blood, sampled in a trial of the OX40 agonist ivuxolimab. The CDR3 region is CASSLFGGGDTEAFF. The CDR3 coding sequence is TGCGCCAGCAGCTTGTTCGGGGGAGGAGACACTGAAGCTTTCTTT.